This T cell receptor beta chain was retrieved from a study of blood T cell repertoires in COVID-19. Study-level information: The United States, Italy and Spain supplied acute and convalescent COVID-19 samples.

Sequenced by immunoSEQ multiplex PCR; TCRdb stores in-frame clones only, minus some. The data contain about 60,000 clones, approximately 80% of them singletons. There are 14 residues in the CDR3. Germline lookup yields CDR1 MNHEY and CDR2 SMNVEV (reference sequence). Trimming took 6 bases from V and 5 from J, leaving 16 bases between them. The chain employs TRBV27 and TRBJ1-1; tentatively, D is TRBD1 (5 bases). Input material: PBMCs or T cells enriched from blood (not recorded which). The sequence derives from a middle-aged woman with acute COVID-19. The CDR3 nucleotides are TGTGCCAGCAGAAGCAGGAGGGGAGGTACTGAAGCTTTCTTT. Translation: CASRSRRGGTEAFF.